This T cell receptor (beta chain) was sequenced in a study of Graves' ophthalmopathy and Graves' hyperthyroidism. Whole-study context: Prior to any treatment, peripheral blood was collected at the time of initial diagnosis.

This clonotype was seen repeatedly, ten times or more. Its target is not known. Amplification of TCR beta CDR3 regions used RNA transcripts. The library came from an HTBI-primed first-round RT-PCR and a second-round multiplex PCR. TCRdb used MiXCR to reprocess the multiplex PCR reads, holding one entry per CDR3 protein. The sample lists approximately 160,000 distinct CDR3 sequences, more than 30% occurring once. General study points: Ophthalmopathy versus stable hyperthyroidism: 13-signature model gave roughly 88% sensitivity, less than 83% specificity. Sensitivity reached 60% to 71% and specificity around 76% when the model predicted ophthalmopathy progression.

This CDR3 spans 14 amino acids. The V gene end was trimmed by 4 bases and the J gene end by 4 bases; junction bases not matched to a gene: 5. CDR1 SQVTM and CDR2 ANQGSEA come from the germline V gene. The TCR sequence derives from a woman aged 40 to 50 with Graves' ophthalmopathy. This sequence joins TRBV29-1 and TRBJ1-2; TRBD1 matches at 11 bases. The sequencing sample was made of peripheral blood. CDR3 sequence reads: CSVVDRGRLYGYTF. DNA for the CDR3: TGCAGCGTTGTGGACAGGGGGCGACTCTATGGCTACACCTTC.